The present entry profiles one T cell receptor beta chain with its context. Antigen: not known. 60 Vbeta and 13 Jbeta primers were used in PCR. This table comes from immunoSEQ multiplex PCR, and its TCRdb copy is limited to in-frame clones, with some not included. The table has about 85,000 clones, 50% to 75% seen once. These data are taken from a study of cytomegalovirus exposure and HLA in healthy donors. Study results and caveats: Because they were indistinguishable, some V segments, including TRBV6-2 and TRBV6-3, were excluded. In a later analysis, parvovirus B19, influenza, CMV and Epstein-Barr virus appeared linked to several top co-occurrence clusters. A missense variant in DCLRE1C was later tied to TCR beta V- and J-gene trimming. The classifier was said to identify cytomegalovirus status with high specificity and sensitivity.

The CDR3 extends over 13 amino acids. Trimming pared 4 bases from V and 3 bases from J, leaving 6 bases between. Germline-derived CDR1 and CDR2 are MRHNA and SNTAGT. The specimen was PBMCs. This receptor was taken from a man aged 25 to 40 in good health and CMV-seronegative. The chain recombines TRBV6-4 with TRBJ1-4, with D maybe TRBD1 (6 bases). CDR3 DNA: TGTGCCAGCAGTGCAGGGGCTAATGAAAAACTGTTTTTT. This codes for CASSAGANEKLFF.